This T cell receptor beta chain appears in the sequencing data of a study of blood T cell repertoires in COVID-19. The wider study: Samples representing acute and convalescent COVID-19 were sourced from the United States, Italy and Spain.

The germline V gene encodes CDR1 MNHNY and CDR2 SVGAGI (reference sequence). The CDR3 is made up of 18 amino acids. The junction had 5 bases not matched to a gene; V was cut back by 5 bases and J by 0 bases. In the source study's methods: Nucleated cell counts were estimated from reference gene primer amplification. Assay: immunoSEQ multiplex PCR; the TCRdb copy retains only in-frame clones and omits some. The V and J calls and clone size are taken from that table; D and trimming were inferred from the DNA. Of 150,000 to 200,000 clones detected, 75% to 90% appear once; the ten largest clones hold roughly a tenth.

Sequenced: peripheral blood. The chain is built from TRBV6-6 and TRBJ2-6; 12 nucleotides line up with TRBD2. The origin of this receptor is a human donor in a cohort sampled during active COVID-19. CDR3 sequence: CASSRGLAGFSGANVLTF. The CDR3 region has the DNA TGTGCCAGCAGTCGGGGACTAGCGGGCTTCTCTGGGGCCAACGTCCTGACTTTC.